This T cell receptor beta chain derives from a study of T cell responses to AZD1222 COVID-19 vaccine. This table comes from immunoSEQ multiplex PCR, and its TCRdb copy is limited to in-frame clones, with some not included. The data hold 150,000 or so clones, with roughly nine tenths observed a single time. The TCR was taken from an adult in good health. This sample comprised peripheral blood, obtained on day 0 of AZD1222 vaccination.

DNA for the CDR3: TGTGCTAGTGGTTTGGTCCAAACCAACTATGGCTACACCTTC. Translation: CASGLVQTNYGYTF. The chain recombines TRBV12-5 with TRBJ1-2; D remains ambiguous. The V gene's germline CDR1 is LGHNT and CDR2 FRNRAP. The V end lost 0 bases, the J end lost 2 bases, and 7 bases lay between the germline ends. The CDR3 extends over 14 amino acids.